This T cell receptor beta chain was captured by sequencing in a study of blood T cells in healthy people across ages. Isolation per sample recovered at least 7 million PBMCs. A sample-barcoded 5' primer and a J-beta primer mix were used in a second PCR of roughly 7 to 11 cycles. TCRdb redid the calling of the 5' RACE reads with MiXCR, one entry per CDR3 protein. The sample records fewer than 1,200,000 distinct CDR3 sequences, about 25% being singletons. The sample also formed part of further work on T cells of mothers and their children. That study adds: When mothers and children were related, their normalized repertoire overlap, which was always slightly higher, did not differ significantly from that of unrelated pairs.

The clonotype was recovered from a girl aged 2 to 9 in good health. The sample consisted of blood.

The CDR3 DNA reads TGCAGCGACAGTGGACACCCCCTACGAAATGAAAAACTGTTTTTT. This gives the protein CSDSGHPLRNEKLFF. The J gene is TRBJ1-4, the V gene TRBV29-1; tentative D call: TRBD1 (5 bases). The CDR3 has 15 amino acids. V lost 7 bases, J lost 5 bases, and 20 bases lay in between. Germline CDR1 reads SQVTM; CDR2 reads ANQGSEA.